Shown below are 14 T cell receptor beta chains from a single sample sequenced in a study of blood T cell repertoires in COVID-19. Here immunoSEQ multiplex PCR was the method, and the copy in TCRdb shows in-frame clones only, minus some. In the table there are almost 250,000 clones, 85% to 90% of which are singletons. Sequenced input: PBMCs or T cells enriched from blood (not recorded which). These receptors were obtained from a woman between 50 and 59 years old who had recovered from COVID-19.

This clone was seen once. The chain recombines TRBV5-4 with TRBJ1-2; 10 bases agree with TRBD1. V was pared by 0 bases and J by 7 bases, with 9 bases of the junction left unmatched. The V gene's germline CDR1 is SGHNT and CDR2 YYREEE (reference sequence). The CDR3 has 16 residues. Here the CDR3 DNA reads TGTGCCAGCAGCTTGGCCGGGACAGGGGAAAGAGGTGGCTACACCTTC. This gives the protein CASSLAGTGERGGYTF.

This chain uses TRBV11-2 with TRBJ1-2; 8 nucleotides match TRBD1. Per the germline V gene, CDR1 is SGHAT and CDR2 is FQNNGV. The CDR3 has 14 residues. Losses at the gene ends were 4 bases for V and 8 bases for J; bases not matched to a gene: 9. CDR3: CASSSGGAGIGYTF. In DNA, the CDR3 is TGTGCCAGCAGCTCAGGGGGCGCGGGGATCGGCTACACCTTC.

The chain carries TRBV5-1 and TRBJ2-2; TRBD2 matches at 16 bases. The V gene's germline CDR1 is SGHRS and CDR2 YFSETQ. V shed 4 bases, J shed 7 bases, and the junction held 7 bases outside the gene matches. This CDR3 comprises 17 residues. The CDR3 region is CASSLGLAGGPSGELFF. The DNA for the CDR3 is TGCGCCAGCAGCCTGGGACTAGCGGGAGGGCCCAGCGGGGAGCTGTTTTTT. Looking up the rest from reference TRBV5-1 and TRBJ2-2 gives the full variable domain: KAGVTQTPRYLIKTRGQQVTLSCSPISGHRSVSWYQQTPGQGLQFLFEYFSETQRNKGNFPGRFSGRQFSNSRSEMNVSTLELGDSALYLCASSLGLAGGPSGELFFGEGSRLTVL.

CDR3 coding DNA: TGTGCCAGCAGCCCTCTTTTGGGGGGAGATGAGCAGTTCTTC. Protein product: CASSPLLGGDEQFF. The rearrangement uses TRBV7-3 and TRBJ2-1; TRBD2 is a possible D gene (6 bases). The CDR3 covers 14 residues. The V end was cut by 5 bases, the J end by 8 bases, with 16 bases between. Per germline, CDR1 SGHTA and CDR2 FQGTGA.

The chain uses TRBV5-5 and TRBJ1-4, with 7 positions matching TRBD1. In germline, CDR1 is SGHKS, CDR2 YYEKEE (reference sequence). After removal of 4 bases from V and 7 bases from J, the junction contained 7 bases not matched to a gene. The CDR3 runs to 14 residues. The CDR3 reads CASSAKTGFEKLFF. CDR3 in DNA: TGTGCCAGCAGCGCCAAGACAGGGTTTGAAAAACTGTTTTTT. The full variable domain, its missing parts supplied by reference TRBV5-5 and TRBJ1-4, is DAGVTQSPTHLIKTRGQQVTLRCSPISGHKSVSWYQQVLGQGPQFIFQYYEKEERGRGNFPDRFSARQFPNYSSELNVNALLLGDSALYLCASSAKTGFEKLFFGSGTQLSVL.

CDR3 sequence (DNA): TGCGCCAGCAGTGAGTCCGTGGGGGGACCTCAGTATTTT. It is translated as CASSESVGGPQYF. The V call is TRBV10-2, the J call TRBJ2-3, with D possibly TRBD2 on 6 matching bases. CDR3 length: 13 residues. Trimming removed 0 bases from V and 12 bases from J, with 13 bases in between. Germline V gene lookup returns CDR1 WSHSY and CDR2 SAAADI.

The chain joins TRBV3-1 (or the pseudogene TRBV3-2) to TRBJ2-7; D perhaps matches TRBD1 (6 bases). This CDR3 spans 14 amino acids. V lost 1 base and J 1 base, leaving 8 bases between the germline ends. Germline CDR1 LGHDT, CDR2 YNNKEL (reference sequence). The CDR3 is CASSQGDTSYEQYF. For the CDR3, the DNA is TGTGCCAGCAGCCAAGGGGACACTTCCTACGAGCAGTACTTC.

The V gene is TRBV5-4, the J gene TRBJ2-7; D is perhaps TRBD2 (6 bases). The ends were cut back, 3 bases at V and 2 bases at J, with 15 bases in the middle. This CDR3 has 15 amino acids. The germline gives CDR1 SGHNT, CDR2 YYREEE (reference sequence). The CDR3 reads CASSWGVGGAYEQYF. The CDR3, as DNA: TGTGCCAGCAGCTGGGGGGTAGGCGGGGCCTACGAGCAGTACTTC. Based on the CDR3 plus reference TRBV5-4 and TRBJ2-7, the full variable domain is ETGVTQSPTHLIKTRGQQVTLRCSSQSGHNTVSWYQQALGQGPQFIFQYYREEENGRGNFPPRFSGLQFPNYSSELNVNALELDDSALYLCASSWGVGGAYEQYFGPGTRLTVT.

The chain recombines TRBV4-3 with TRBJ2-3; 9 positions agree with TRBD2. V lost 0 bases to trimming and J lost 4 bases; unmatched junction nucleotides: 2. This CDR3 contains 15 residues. Germline lookup yields CDR1 LGHNA and CDR2 YSLEER. CDR3: CASSQDTSGPDTQYF. The CDR3 bases are TGCGCCAGCAGCCAAGACACTAGCGGGCCAGATACGCAGTATTTT.

The chain joins TRBV5-1 to TRBJ2-3, with TRBD2 matching 12 bases. The CDR3 consists of 16 residues. CDR1 is SGHRS and CDR2 is YFSETQ in the germline V gene. The J segment lost 6 bases and the V segment lost 0 bases, leaving 5 bases of the junction unmatched. The chain's CDR3 is CASSLGTSGVSDTQYF. DNA of the CDR3: TGCGCCAGCAGCTTGGGGACTAGCGGGGTTTCGGATACGCAGTATTTT.

The chain combines TRBV28 with TRBJ2-1; D gene unclear. Germline CDR1 is MDHEN and CDR2 is SYDVKM. The V and J ends lost 7 bases and 9 bases respectively, with 19 bases between them. The CDR3 contains 14 residues. The CDR3 nucleotides are TGTGCCAGCACCCCGGGTGGCCCCTCCACTGAGCAGTTCTTC. Translating gives CASTPGGPSTEQFF.

The rearrangement links TRBV19 to TRBJ1-2, with TRBD1 identical over 9 bases. The CDR3 sequence is 12 residues long. Germline CDR1 reads LNHDA; CDR2 reads SQIVND (reference sequence). With V trimmed by 8 bases and J by 8 bases, 6 bases remained unmatched. The CDR3 is CASQGQGGGYTF. Here the CDR3 DNA reads TGTGCCAGTCAGGGACAGGGTGGCGGCTACACCTTC.

The J gene is TRBJ2-1, the V gene TRBV2, with TRBD2 matching 7 bases. CDR3 length: 15 residues. V was clipped by 7 bases and J by 13 bases; unmatched bases: 19. Germline-derived CDR1 and CDR2 are SNHLY and FYNNEI. CDR3 region: CASIFSWLAETEQFF. The CDR3 bases are TGTGCCAGCATTTTTTCGTGGCTAGCGGAAACGGAACAGTTCTTC.

The chain joins TRBV2 to TRBJ2-1; 9 bases are shared with TRBD2. The length of the CDR3 is 16 residues. Per the germline V gene, CDR1 is SNHLY and CDR2 is FYNNEI. V shed 1 base and J 8 bases; nucleotides not matched to a gene: 9. The CDR3 spells CASSEEVASGMDEQFF. For the CDR3, the DNA is TGTGCCAGCAGTGAAGAGGTGGCTAGCGGGATGGATGAGCAGTTCTTC. Variable domain in full (rest from reference TRBV2 and TRBJ2-1): EPEVTQTPSHQVTQMGQEVILRCVPISNHLYFYWYRQILGQKVEFLVSFYNNEISEKSEIFDDQFSVERPDGSNFTLKIRSTKLEDSAMYFCASSEEVASGMDEQFFGPGTRLTVL.